This T cell receptor (beta chain) is drawn from a study of preoperative IRX-2 immunotherapy in early breast cancer. As for treatment: preoperative locoregional IRX-2 cytokine immunotherapy. This phase Ib study tested locoregional IRX-2 cytokine immunotherapy given before surgery. TCRdb's table, derived via immunoSEQ multiplex PCR, lists solely in-frame clones and lacks some. The data show about 89,000 clones, just over 85% seen once. Looked up from germline, CDR1 is SGHRS and CDR2 is YFSETQ. The J segment lost 2 bases and the V segment lost 4 bases, leaving 9 bases of the junction unmatched. The CDR3 sequence is 16 residues long.

The V gene is TRBV5-1, the J gene TRBJ1-5; 7 bases align to TRBD1. This receptor was obtained from a human donor with breast cancer. Sequences were derived from tumor tissue, sampled after IRX-2 immunotherapy. The CDR3 sequence is CASSPDRAGGNQPQHF. The CDR3 region has the DNA TGCGCCAGCAGCCCAGACAGGGCTGGGGGCAATCAGCCCCAGCATTTT.